The 27 T cell receptor beta chains presented below share a single source sample, sequenced in a study of T-cell memory formation after mild COVID-19. In TCRdb, the 5' RACE reads were re-called with MiXCR into one record per CDR3 protein. The sample has 190,000 or so distinct CDR3 sequences, roughly a tenth seen once; the top ten hold around 2.9%. The specimen was PBMCs or a T cell subset sorted from them (not recorded which). These receptors were collected from a man aged 18 to 29 who had mild COVID-19 (a few samples of this study predate the infection). Cell type and time point are not known.

V usage is TRBV5-1 and J usage is TRBJ2-2, with D tentatively TRBD2 (6 bases). Per the germline V gene, CDR1 is SGHRS and CDR2 is YFSETQ. Trimming removed 4 bases from V and 7 bases from J, with 14 bases in between. The CDR3 covers 14 residues. Here the CDR3 DNA reads TGCGCCAGCAGCCCCAGCGGGTCGGGCGGGGAGCTGTTTTTT. This sequence encodes CASSPSGSGGELFF. The full variable domain, in which reference TRBV5-1 and TRBJ2-2 provide the parts outside the CDR3, is KAGVTQTPRYLIKTRGQQVTLSCSPISGHRSVSWYQQTPGQGLQFLFEYFSETQRNKGNFPGRFSGRQFSNSRSEMNVSTLELGDSALYLCASSPSGSGGELFFGEGSRLTVL.

This clonotype occurred a few times. This sequence joins TRBV7-2 and TRBJ2-1; D might be TRBD1 or TRBD2, each matching 5 bases. This CDR3 spans 14 amino acids. Germline lookup yields CDR1 SGHTA and CDR2 FQGNSA. Between the trimmed V and J ends, which lost 8 bases and 3 bases, there was a span of 14 bases. The chain's CDR3 is CASLGGRYYNEQFF. DNA of the CDR3: TGTGCCAGCCTTGGGGGTCGCTACTACAATGAGCAGTTCTTC.

This clonotype has a count of ten or more. The chain couples TRBV5-6 to TRBJ2-1; no clear D gene. CDR3 length equals 16 residues. CDR1 is SGHDT, CDR2 YYEEEE, per germline. The V end was cut by 0 bases, the J end by 0 bases, with 10 bases between. The CDR3 coding sequence is TGTGCCAGCAGCTTGGAGGGTATCAGCTCCTACAATGAGCAGTTCTTC. This codes for CASSLEGISSYNEQFF. The full variable domain, completed using reference TRBV5-6 and TRBJ2-1, is DAGVTQSPTHLIKTRGQQVTLRCSPKSGHDTVSWYQQALGQGPQFIFQYYEEEERQRGNFPDRFSGHQFPNYSSELNVNALLLGDSALYLCASSLEGISSYNEQFFGPGTRLTVL.

The CDR3 protein is CATSVPGRWGETQYF. In DNA form, the CDR3 reads TGTGCCACCAGCGTCCCTGGACGGTGGGGAGAGACCCAGTACTTC. This chain uses TRBV15 with TRBJ2-5, with D uncertain. In germline, CDR1 is LNHNV, CDR2 YYDKDF (reference sequence). The CDR3 covers 15 residues. V lost 5 bases and J 4 bases, leaving 17 bases between the germline ends.

This sequence joins TRBV7-2 and TRBJ2-1; 11 nucleotides line up with TRBD1. The CDR3 is 15 amino acids. The ends lost 3 bases at V and 8 bases at J; junction bases unmatched: 6. Germline CDR1 reads SGHTA; CDR2 reads FQGNSA. The CDR3 here is CASSLSGQGADEQFF. The DNA for the CDR3 is TGTGCCAGCAGCTTGTCCGGACAGGGGGCCGATGAGCAGTTCTTC. Variable domain in full (rest from reference TRBV7-2 and TRBJ2-1): GAGVSQSPSNKVTEKGKDVELRCDPISGHTALYWYRQSLGQGLEFLIYFQGNSAPDKSGLPSDRFSAERTGGSVSTLTIQRTQQEDSAVYLCASSLSGQGADEQFFGPGTRLTVL.

The rearrangement joins TRBV10-1 to TRBJ2-5; D gene unclear. V dropped 3 bases and J dropped 5 bases, with 16 bases sitting between them. CDR3 length: 15 residues. Germline V gene data show CDR1 as WNHNN and CDR2 as SYGVQD (reference sequence). The CDR3 region is CASSETAAGRETQYF. In DNA form, the CDR3 reads TGCGCCAGCAGTGAAACAGCCGCTGGACGCGAGACCCAGTACTTC.

This clonotype was counted at least ten times. This rearrangement joins TRBV12-3 or TRBV12-4 to TRBJ2-2; no clear D. The germline V and J ends were trimmed by 4 bases and 4 bases, with 7 bases remaining between them. This CDR3 region has 13 residues. The CDR3 sequence: CASSSIGTGELFF. The DNA of the CDR3 is TGTGCCAGCAGTTCAATTGGCACCGGGGAGCTGTTTTTT.

This clonotype was picked up a small number of times. The chain combines TRBV5-5 with TRBJ1-2; D gene uncertain. The germline CDR1 and CDR2 sequences are SGHKS and YYEKEE (reference sequence). The CDR3 runs 13 residues. Deletions cut 0 bases from V and 5 bases from J, with 8 bases between. Here the CDR3 reads CASSLDGQYGYTF. CDR3 sequence (DNA): TGTGCCAGCAGCTTGGACGGCCAGTATGGCTACACCTTC.

The chain joins TRBV9 to TRBJ2-3; D may be TRBD1 (6 bases). The CDR3 has 13 residues. Germline CDR1 and CDR2: SGDLS and YYNGEE. V was cut by 4 bases and J by 1 base, with 7 bases left in between. CDR3 nucleotide sequence: TGTGCCAGCAGCAGACAGGGCACAGATACGCAGTATTTT. Translated: CASSRQGTDTQYF.

This CDR3 reads CASSYTDRRYGYTF. CDR3 coding DNA: TGTGCCAGCAGTTACACCGACAGAAGATATGGCTACACCTTC. The rearrangement joins TRBV6-5 to TRBJ1-2; possible D gene TRBD1, 5 bases. The CDR3 is made up of 14 amino acids. Trimming removed 2 bases from V and 5 bases from J, with 12 bases in between. CDR1 and CDR2 (germline): MNHEY, SVGAGI.

The chain uses TRBV25-1 and TRBJ2-2; D may be TRBD1 (6 bases). Trimming removed 3 bases from V and 2 bases from J, with 10 bases in between. Germline loops: CDR1 MGHDK, CDR2 SYGVNS. The CDR3 spans 15 residues. CDR3: CASSEAGTNTGELFF. In DNA, the CDR3 is TGTGCCAGCAGTGAGGCCGGGACAAACACCGGGGAGCTGTTTTTT.

V is TRBV4-2 and J is TRBJ1-2, with D maybe TRBD1 (5 bases). Germline CDR1 is LGHNA and CDR2 is YNFKEQ. V lost 4 bases and J lost 8, with 17 bases in between. The CDR3 sequence is 14 residues long. The CDR3 DNA reads TGTGCCAGCAGCCCCCCCTCCAGGGCTCAGGGCTACACCTTC. Translation: CASSPPSRAQGYTF.

V is TRBV4-2 and J is TRBJ2-3; 10 bases align to TRBD2. The CDR3 contains 18 residues. Germline V CDR1 and CDR2: LGHNA, YNFKEQ. Germline trimming cut 4 bases from V and 3 bases from J; bases unmatched to any gene: 13. This chain's CDR3 is CASSRELLAGTRTDTQYF. CDR3 bases: TGTGCCAGCAGCCGAGAGTTACTAGCGGGGACCCGTACAGATACGCAGTATTTT.

This clonotype came up a few times. The rearrangement uses TRBV20-1 and TRBJ1-2; D call uncertain. The V gene's germline CDR1 is DFQATT and CDR2 SNEGSKA (reference sequence). This CDR3 contains 16 residues. V was clipped by 3 bases and J by 3 bases, with 20 bases between them. CDR3 amino acids: CSASDLGGGIDYGYTF. CDR3 DNA: TGCAGTGCTAGTGATCTGGGTGGAGGGATTGACTATGGCTACACCTTC.

This clonotype was observed at least ten times. The chain recombines TRBV7-2 with TRBJ2-2; 9 nucleotides agree with TRBD2. V was clipped by 3 bases and J by 7 bases; unmatched bases: 6. CDR1 and CDR2 from the germline V gene are SGHTA and FQGNSA. CDR3 size: 15 residues. The CDR3 here is CASSFVSGGNGELFF. DNA for the CDR3: TGTGCCAGCAGCTTCGTTAGCGGGGGTAACGGGGAGCTGTTTTTT.

The chain couples TRBV12-3 or TRBV12-4 to TRBJ1-3, with 9 bases matching TRBD1. With 7 bases clipped from V and 2 bases from J, the junction kept 9 bases outside the gene matches. The CDR3 totals 16 residues. CDR3 DNA sequence: TGTGCCAGCAAGGGACAGGGTACGTCTCCTGGAAACACCATATATTTT. Encoded protein: CASKGQGTSPGNTIYF.

The rearrangement links TRBV6-5 to TRBJ2-5; the match to TRBD2 covers 12 bases. The CDR3 covers 15 residues. Trimming cost V 8 bases and J 6 bases; bases outside gene matches: 10. Germline V CDR1 and CDR2: MNHEY, SVGAGI. CDR3 coding DNA: TGTGCCAGCTGGCCCTCCGGGACTAGCGGGCAGACCCAGTACTTC. Translated: CASWPSGTSGQTQYF.

This clonotype was detected only a few times. The rearrangement links TRBV5-6 to TRBJ2-3, with D unresolved. The CDR3 runs 14 residues. Between the trimmed V and J ends, which lost 4 bases and 3 bases, there was a span of 12 bases. Per the germline V gene, CDR1 is SGHDT and CDR2 is YYEEEE. Here the CDR3 DNA reads TGTGCCAGCAGCCCGAAGCACTATACAGATACGCAGTATTTT. Translating gives CASSPKHYTDTQYF.

This rearrangement joins TRBV4-2 to TRBJ1-4; 9 bases match TRBD1. CDR3 length: 18 residues. Looked up from germline, CDR1 is LGHNA and CDR2 is YNFKEQ. The trim removed 1 base at V and 8 bases at J, leaving 14 bases unmatched. CDR3 sequence reads: CASSQATAGGQGNEKLFF. CDR3 DNA sequence: TGTGCCAGCAGCCAAGCTACGGCGGGGGGACAGGGTAACGAAAAACTGTTTTTT.

The genes are TRBV20-1 and TRBJ2-5, with D possibly TRBD2 on 6 matching bases. This CDR3 has 13 residues. Deletions cut 1 base from V and 4 bases from J, with 10 bases between. The germline V gene encodes CDR1 DFQATT and CDR2 SNEGSKA (reference sequence). The CDR3, as DNA: TGCAGTGCTAGAGTCTCCGGGAGAGAGACCCAGTACTTC. Translated, it gives CSARVSGRETQYF.

Only a few counts were recorded for this clonotype. This chain connects TRBV4-3 to TRBJ1-3; no firm D call. The germline gives CDR1 LGHNA, CDR2 YSLEER. Trimming cost V 4 bases and J 0 bases, with 7 bases left between them. The CDR3 is made up of 14 amino acids. The CDR3 loop reads CASSLGNSGNTIYF. In DNA, the CDR3 is TGCGCCAGCAGCCTAGGGAACTCTGGAAACACCATATATTTT.

This clonotype was counted a few times. This chain joins TRBV2 and TRBJ1-5; D is uncertain. Germline values: CDR1 SNHLY, CDR2 FYNNEI. The CDR3 sequence is 14 residues long. V was shortened by 4 bases and J by 4 bases, with 11 bases between the two germline ends. DNA of the CDR3: TGTGCCAGCAGTGCCTCAACAGATAATCAGCCCCAGCATTTT. It encodes CASSASTDNQPQHF.

The V and J genes are TRBV2 and TRBJ2-2; 11 bases map to TRBD2. V dropped 4 bases and J dropped 4; count of bases not matched to a gene: 2. Germline-derived CDR1 and CDR2 are SNHLY and FYNNEI. The CDR3 is made up of 15 amino acids. CDR3 DNA sequence: TGTGCCAGCAGTGGGACTAGCGGGCGCACCGGGGAGCTGTTTTTT. Translated, it gives CASSGTSGRTGELFF.

V gene TRBV18 combines with J gene TRBJ1-6, with TRBD1 matching 10 bases. Unmatched junction bases numbered 3, after V lost 3 bases and J lost 7 bases. Germline CDR1 is KGHSH and CDR2 is LQKENI. The CDR3 spans 15 residues. The CDR3 is CASSPRDRGNSPLHF. The CDR3, as DNA: TGTGCCAGCTCACCCAGGGACAGGGGAAATTCACCCCTCCACTTT. Full variable domain (remainder filled in from reference TRBV18 and TRBJ1-6): NAGVMQNPRHLVRRRGQEARLRCSPMKGHSHVYWYRQLPEEGLKFMVYLQKENIIDESGMPKERFSAEFPKEGPSILRIQQVVRGDSAAYFCASSPRDRGNSPLHFGNGTRLTVT.

This clonotype was detected ten times or more. The rearrangement links TRBV20-1 to TRBJ2-5; 7 bases line up with TRBD2. V was pared by 6 bases and J by 4 bases, with 5 bases of the junction left unmatched. Germline CDR1 and CDR2: DFQATT and SNEGSKA (reference sequence). This CDR3 comprises 12 residues. The CDR3 reads CSALADPETQYF. CDR3 sequence (DNA): TGCAGTGCGCTAGCGGACCCAGAGACCCAGTACTTC.

There are a few counts of this clonotype. V and J are TRBV11-2 and TRBJ2-3; 7 bases are shared with TRBD1. This CDR3 is built from 15 residues. CDR1 and CDR2 (germline): SGHAT, FQNNGV. The junction had 4 bases not matched to a gene; V was cut back by 2 bases and J by 2 bases. DNA for the CDR3: TGTGCCAGCAGCTTAAGGGGGCGGGCCACAGATACGCAGTATTTT. It translates to CASSLRGRATDTQYF.

J is TRBJ2-3 and V is TRBV9; D call uncertain. This CDR3 has 15 residues. V dropped 4 bases and J dropped 3 bases, with 15 bases sitting between them. Per the germline V gene, CDR1 is SGDLS and CDR2 is YYNGEE. This CDR3 reads CASSPGLIGTDTQYF. CDR3 coding DNA: TGTGCCAGCAGCCCCGGCCTCATAGGAACAGATACGCAGTATTTT.